The entry below describes one T cell receptor beta chain. Its matching antigen is unknown. This CDR3 is built from 13 residues. V gave up 0 bases and J gave up 5 bases, with 7 bases separating them. The germline V gene has CDR1 MGHRA and CDR2 YSYEKL. Every bit of the isolated RNA underwent reverse transcription, so sequencing read expressed TCRB transcripts. There were 3.4 million or so reads on average in the naive, central memory and regulatory T cell samples. TCRdb's table, derived via immunoSEQ multiplex PCR, lists solely in-frame clones and lacks some. The table includes 630,000 or so clones, about 14% detected once. This sample is drawn from a study of beta chain features in type 1 diabetes. Study-level points and caveats: Patients' naive, central memory and Treg TCRB repertoires seemed closer to one another than those of healthy donors. Moderately but significantly shorter TCRB CDR3s were found in Type 1 diabetes patients in all four CD4+ subsets. Lower insertion and higher deletion counts appeared at VDJ junctions in type 1 diabetes patients.

Material: naive CD4+ T cells from blood. The sequence came from a man younger than 35 with type 1 diabetes. The chain has TRBV4-1 and TRBJ1-2; D is undetermined. CDR3 coding DNA: TGCGCCAGCAGCCAAGAGATAAGTTATGGCTACACCTTC. Translating gives CASSQEISYGYTF.